One TCR beta chain is described in this entry. The data were taken from a study of blood T cell repertoires in COVID-19. Study information: COVID-19 samples, acute and convalescent, were from the United States, Italy and Spain. The cDNA or gDNA used as material had been derived from T cells, B-cell-depleted T cells, or PBMCs.

The V end was cut by 5 bases, the J end by 1 base, with 7 bases between. Germline loops: CDR1 SGDLS, CDR2 YYNGEE. This CDR3 has 13 residues. Per the study methods: Using reference gene primer amplification, nucleated cell counts were estimated. Sequencing was performed with immunoSEQ multiplex PCR; in TCRdb, only in-frame clones are kept and a portion is missing. V and J calls and clone size are those listed in that table; D and trimming were worked out from the DNA. This table has a few hundred thousand clones, about nine tenths appearing once. Sequencing was carried out using peripheral blood. The V call is TRBV9, the J call TRBJ2-1, with D tentatively TRBD1 (5 bases). The clonotype originates from a woman aged 50 to 65 with acute or convalescent COVID-19. In DNA form, the CDR3 reads TGTGCCAGCAGTGACAGTTCCTACAATGAGCAGTTCTTC. Protein sequence: CASSDSSYNEQFF.